Below, 14 T cell receptor beta chains from the same sample are listed, as sequenced in a study of high-grade serous ovarian cancer treatment subgroups. Using immunoSEQ multiplex PCR, the repertoire was profiled, and TCRdb retains in-frame clones only, with some absent. The sample records under 400 clones, roughly 82% being singletons. Tumor samples were taken before definitive surgery or chemotherapy. The specimen sequenced was tumor tissue. The receptors come from a human donor with high-grade serous ovarian cancer.

This clone was recorded only once. The rearrangement links TRBV9 to TRBJ1-2; D call uncertain. Germline V gene data show CDR1 as SGDLS and CDR2 as YYNGEE. The CDR3 length is 13 residues. V lost 2 bases, J lost 3 bases, and 8 bases lay in between. CDR3 in DNA: TGTGCCAGCAGCGTCCCGGGCCACTATGGCTACACCTTC. Residues: CASSVPGHYGYTF.

The gene calls are TRBV7-9 and TRBJ2-7, with D perhaps matching TRBD2 (6 bases). Germline assignment: CDR1 SEHNR and CDR2 FQNEAQ (reference sequence). The CDR3 has 15 amino acids. V shed 3 bases and J shed 5 bases, with 17 bases lying between them. CDR3: CASSLVWGEGNEQYF. The CDR3 DNA reads as TGTGCCAGCAGCTTGGTTTGGGGGGAAGGGAACGAGCAGTACTTC.

CDR3 in amino acids: CASSYASGSYYEQFF. CDR3 in DNA: TGTGCCAGCAGTTACGCTAGCGGGAGTTACTATGAGCAGTTCTTC. This chain uses TRBV6-5 with TRBJ2-1; TRBD2 matches at 10 bases. With V trimmed by 2 bases and J by 8 bases, 6 bases remained unmatched. Germline loops: CDR1 MNHEY, CDR2 SVGAGI. The CDR3 consists of 15 residues.

The genes are TRBV5-8 and TRBJ1-2, with 7 bases aligning to TRBD1. Germline V gene lookup returns CDR1 SGHTS and CDR2 YDEGEE. This CDR3 spans 16 amino acids. V lost 5 bases to trimming and J lost 6 bases; unmatched junction nucleotides: 16. CDR3 sequence reads: CASSPRDSPFIDGYTF. For the CDR3, the DNA is TGTGCCAGCAGTCCGAGGGACAGTCCCTTCATAGATGGCTACACCTTC. Looking up the rest from reference TRBV5-8 and TRBJ1-2 gives the full variable domain: EAGVTQSPTHLIKTRGQQATLRCSPISGHTSVYWYQQALGLGLQFLLWYDEGEERNRGNFPPRFSGRQFPNYSSELNVNALELEDSALYLCASSPRDSPFIDGYTFGSGTRLTVV.

This clone qualifies as hyperexpanded. This rearrangement joins TRBV15 to TRBJ1-3, with D possibly matching TRBD1 (5 bases). The V and J ends lost 0 bases and 1 base respectively, with 13 bases between them. CDR1 is LNHNV and CDR2 is YYDKDF in the germline V gene (reference sequence). The CDR3 has 17 amino acids. The CDR3 DNA reads TGTGCCACCAGCAGAGAGACAGCAAGGCTTTCTGGAAACACCATATATTTT. Encoded protein: CATSRETARLSGNTIYF.

The J gene is TRBJ1-2, the V gene TRBV6-6, with D possibly being TRBD1 (5 bases). CDR1 and CDR2 from the germline V gene are MNHNY and SVGAGI (reference sequence). The CDR3 is made up of 14 amino acids. Deletions cut 2 bases from V and 4 bases from J, with 11 bases between. CDR3 residues: CASSYEGRAYGYTF. The CDR3 DNA follows: TGTGCCAGCAGTTACGAGGGGCGCGCCTATGGCTACACCTTC.

The J gene is TRBJ2-2, the V gene TRBV6-5, with TRBD1 as a possible D gene (5 bases). This CDR3 comprises 14 residues. Trimming took off 8 bases at V and 6 bases at J, with 16 bases between the two ends. CDR1 is MNHEY and CDR2 is SVGAGI in the germline V gene. The CDR3 spells CASEFSQGAGELFF. The CDR3 DNA reads as TGTGCCAGCGAATTCAGCCAGGGTGCCGGGGAGCTGTTTTTT.

This chain links TRBV1 with TRBJ2-6. TRBV1 is an annotated pseudogene. The CDR3 extends over 17 amino acids. CDR3 coding DNA: TGCACCAGCAGGGTTATGCGTTCACAAAGTCGGGCCAACGTCCTGACTTTC. Protein product: CTSRVMRSQSRANVLTF.

This sequence joins TRBV4-3 and TRBJ1-1; tentatively, D is TRBD1 (5 bases). Germline V gives CDR1 LGHNA, CDR2 YSLEER. This CDR3 is 14 amino acids long. V was shortened by 0 bases and J by 5 bases, with 10 bases between the two germline ends. CDR3 coding DNA: TGCGCCAGCAGCCAAGATTGGGGGGATACTGAAGCTTTCTTT. This sequence encodes CASSQDWGDTEAFF.

The chain recombines TRBV11-2 with TRBJ1-1, with TRBD1 as a possible D gene (5 bases). V shed 3 bases and J shed 4 bases, with 12 bases lying between them. The CDR3 runs 14 residues. Germline values: CDR1 SGHAT, CDR2 FQNNGV. The CDR3 DNA sequence: TGTGCCAGCAGCTTTTTCCTAGGGGCCACTGAAGCTTTCTTT. It codes for CASSFFLGATEAFF.

V is TRBV7-2 and J is TRBJ1-6, with TRBD1 matching 8 bases. The CDR3 totals 14 residues. CDR1 is SGHTA, CDR2 FQGNSA, per germline. The V segment lost 4 bases and the J segment 9 bases; nucleotides outside the gene matches: 5. The CDR3 region is CASSSITGGSPLHF. DNA of the CDR3: TGTGCCAGCAGCTCAATTACAGGGGGTTCACCCCTCCACTTT.

The chain uses TRBV5-1 and TRBJ2-3, with no clear D. Germline CDR1 is SGHRS and CDR2 is YFSETQ. This CDR3 contains 15 residues. Trimming cost V 2 bases and J 0 bases, with 10 bases left between them. The CDR3 DNA is TGCGCCAGCAGCTTAGGCGACCCAAGCACAGATACGCAGTATTTT. Protein product: CASSLGDPSTDTQYF.

This chain connects TRBV5-1 to TRBJ1-1, with 7 bases fitting TRBD1. CDR1 is SGHRS and CDR2 is YFSETQ in the germline V gene. V shed 7 bases, J shed 4 bases, and the junction held 10 bases outside the gene matches. The length of the CDR3 is 14 residues. The CDR3 is CASGKIRGSTEAFF. As DNA, the CDR3 is TGCGCCAGCGGAAAAATCAGGGGGAGCACTGAAGCTTTCTTT.

The J gene is TRBJ1-6, the V gene TRBV2; no reliable D call. The CDR3 has 15 residues. Germline V gene lookup returns CDR1 SNHLY and CDR2 FYNNEI. The ends were cut back, 11 bases at V and 8 bases at J, with 22 bases in the middle. This chain's CDR3 is CASQRPGVRDSPLHF. The DNA of the CDR3 is TGTGCCTCCCAACGACCCGGGGTACGAGATTCACCCCTCCACTTT.